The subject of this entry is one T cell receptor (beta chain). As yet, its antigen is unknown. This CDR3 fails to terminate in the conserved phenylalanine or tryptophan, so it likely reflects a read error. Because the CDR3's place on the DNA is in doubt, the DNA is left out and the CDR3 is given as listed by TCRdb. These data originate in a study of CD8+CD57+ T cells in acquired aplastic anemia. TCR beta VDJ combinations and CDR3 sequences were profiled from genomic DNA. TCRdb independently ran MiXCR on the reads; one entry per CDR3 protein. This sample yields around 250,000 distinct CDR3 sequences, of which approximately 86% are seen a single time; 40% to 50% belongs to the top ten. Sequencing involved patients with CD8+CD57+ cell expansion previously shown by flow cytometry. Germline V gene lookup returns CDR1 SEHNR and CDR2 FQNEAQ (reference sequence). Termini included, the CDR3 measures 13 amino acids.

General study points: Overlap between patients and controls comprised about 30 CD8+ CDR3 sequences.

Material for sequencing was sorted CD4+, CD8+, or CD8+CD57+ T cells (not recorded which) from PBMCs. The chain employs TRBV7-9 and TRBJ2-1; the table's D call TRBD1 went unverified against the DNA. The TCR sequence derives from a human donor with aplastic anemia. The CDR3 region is CASSSRSQGGLYQ.